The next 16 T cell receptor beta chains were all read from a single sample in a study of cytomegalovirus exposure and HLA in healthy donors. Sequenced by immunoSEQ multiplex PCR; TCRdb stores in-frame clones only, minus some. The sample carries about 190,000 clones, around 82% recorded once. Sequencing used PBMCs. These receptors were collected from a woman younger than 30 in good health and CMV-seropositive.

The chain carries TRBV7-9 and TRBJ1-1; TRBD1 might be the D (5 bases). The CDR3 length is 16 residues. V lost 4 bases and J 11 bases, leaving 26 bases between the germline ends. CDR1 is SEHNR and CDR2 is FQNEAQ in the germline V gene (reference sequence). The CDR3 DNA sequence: TGTGCCAGCAGCTGGGGGACGGGGGATCAACCTTCGGCCGCTTTCTTT. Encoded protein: CASSWGTGDQPSAAFF.

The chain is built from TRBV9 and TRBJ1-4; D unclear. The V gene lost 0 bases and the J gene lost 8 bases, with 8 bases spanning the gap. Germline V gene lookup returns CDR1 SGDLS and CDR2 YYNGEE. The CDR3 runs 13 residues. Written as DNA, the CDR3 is TGTGCCAGCAGCGTAGGGGTGAGGGAAAAACTGTTTTTT. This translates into CASSVGVREKLFF.

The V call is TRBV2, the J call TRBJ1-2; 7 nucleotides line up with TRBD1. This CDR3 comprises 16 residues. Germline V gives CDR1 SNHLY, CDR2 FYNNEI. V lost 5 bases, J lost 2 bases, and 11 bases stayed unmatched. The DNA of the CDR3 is TGTGCCAGCAGTCCTACCACAGGGGAGTGGAACTATGGCTACACCTTC. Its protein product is CASSPTTGEWNYGYTF.

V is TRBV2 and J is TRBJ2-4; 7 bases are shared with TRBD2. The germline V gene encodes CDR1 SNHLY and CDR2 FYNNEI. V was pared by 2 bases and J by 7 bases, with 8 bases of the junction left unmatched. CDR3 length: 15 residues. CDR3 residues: CASSEQVSRGNIQYF. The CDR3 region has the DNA TGTGCCAGCAGTGAACAGGTCTCGCGGGGGAACATTCAGTACTTC.

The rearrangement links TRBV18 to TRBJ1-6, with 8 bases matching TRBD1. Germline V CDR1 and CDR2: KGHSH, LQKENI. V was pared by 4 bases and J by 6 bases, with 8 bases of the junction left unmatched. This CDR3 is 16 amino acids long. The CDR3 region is CASSQTGGGGNSPLHF. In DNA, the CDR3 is TGTGCCAGCTCACAAACAGGGGGTGGAGGTAATTCACCCCTCCACTTT.

The CDR3 here is CASSVGSPGGTDAEAFF. As DNA, the CDR3 is TGTGCCAGCAGCGTAGGTAGCCCGGGAGGGACCGACGCTGAAGCTTTCTTT. The rearrangement uses TRBV9 and TRBJ1-1; D might be TRBD1 (5 bases). Looked up from germline, CDR1 is SGDLS and CDR2 is YYNGEE. V lost 0 bases to trimming and J lost 6 bases, with 21 bases between them. The CDR3 has 17 amino acids.

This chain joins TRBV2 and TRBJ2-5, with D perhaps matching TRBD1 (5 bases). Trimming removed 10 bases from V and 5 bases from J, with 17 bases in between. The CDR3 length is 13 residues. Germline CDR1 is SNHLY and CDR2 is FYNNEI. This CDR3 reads CATPPKGRETQYF. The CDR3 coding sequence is TGTGCCACTCCTCCTAAGGGGCGGGAGACCCAGTACTTC.

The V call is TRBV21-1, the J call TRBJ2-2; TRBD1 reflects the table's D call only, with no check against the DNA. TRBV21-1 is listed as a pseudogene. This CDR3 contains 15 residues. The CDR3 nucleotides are TGTGCCAGGGCTGGGCCCAGGGCGGACACCGGGGAGCTGTTTTTT. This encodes CARAGPRADTGELFF.

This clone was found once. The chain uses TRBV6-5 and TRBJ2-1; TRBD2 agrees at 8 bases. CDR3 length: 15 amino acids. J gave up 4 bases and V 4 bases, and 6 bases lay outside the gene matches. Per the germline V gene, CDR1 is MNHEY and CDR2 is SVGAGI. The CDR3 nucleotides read TGTGCCAGCAGTTCGGCGGGGGGCCCTTACAATGAGCAGTTCTTC. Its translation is CASSSAGGPYNEQFF.

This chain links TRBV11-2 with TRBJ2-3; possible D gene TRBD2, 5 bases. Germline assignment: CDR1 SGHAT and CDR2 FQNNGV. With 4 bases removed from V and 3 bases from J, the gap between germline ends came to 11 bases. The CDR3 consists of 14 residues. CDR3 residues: CASSSTRVTDTQYF. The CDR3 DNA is TGTGCCAGCAGCTCGACGCGGGTTACAGATACGCAGTATTTT.

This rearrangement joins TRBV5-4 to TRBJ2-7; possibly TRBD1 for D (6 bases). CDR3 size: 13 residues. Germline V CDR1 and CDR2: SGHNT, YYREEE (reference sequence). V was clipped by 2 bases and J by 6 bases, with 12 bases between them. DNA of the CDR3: TGTGCCAGCAGCTTTCCAAGAGGGGGCGAGCAGTACTTC. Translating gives CASSFPRGGEQYF.

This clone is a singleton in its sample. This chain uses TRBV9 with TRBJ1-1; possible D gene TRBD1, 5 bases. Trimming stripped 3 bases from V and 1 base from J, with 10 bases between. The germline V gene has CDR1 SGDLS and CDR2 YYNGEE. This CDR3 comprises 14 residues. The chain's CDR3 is CASSARAANTEAFF. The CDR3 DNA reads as TGTGCCAGCAGCGCCAGGGCGGCGAACACTGAAGCTTTCTTT. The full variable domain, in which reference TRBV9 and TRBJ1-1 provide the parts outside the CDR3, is DSGVTQTPKHLITATGQRVTLRCSPRSGDLSVYWYQQSLDQGLQFLIQYYNGEERAKGNILERFSAQQFPDLHSELNLSSLELGDSALYFCASSARAANTEAFFGQGTRLTVV.

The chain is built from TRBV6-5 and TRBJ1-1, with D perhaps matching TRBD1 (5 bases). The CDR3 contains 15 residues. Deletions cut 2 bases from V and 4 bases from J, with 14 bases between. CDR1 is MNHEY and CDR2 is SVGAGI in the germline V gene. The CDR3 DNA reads TGTGCCAGCAGTTACCCTGGGGGGAAAATCACTGAAGCTTTCTTT. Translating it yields CASSYPGGKITEAFF.

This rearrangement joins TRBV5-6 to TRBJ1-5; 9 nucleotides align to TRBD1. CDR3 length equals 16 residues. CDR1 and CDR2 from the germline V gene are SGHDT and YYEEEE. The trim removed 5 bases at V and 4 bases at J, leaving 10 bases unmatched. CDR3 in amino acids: CASRIPGQGFNQPQHF. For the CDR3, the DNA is TGTGCCAGCAGGATACCGGGACAGGGCTTTAATCAGCCCCAGCATTTT.

CDR3 nucleotides: TGTGCCAGCAGCCCGAATGGCCTGAACACTGAAGCTTTCTTT. Translation gives CASSPNGLNTEAFF. The rearrangement joins TRBV7-2 to TRBJ1-1; D gene uncertain. Germline assignment: CDR1 SGHTA and CDR2 FQGNSA. V lost 5 bases and J 0 bases, leaving 10 bases between the germline ends. CDR3 length: 14 residues.

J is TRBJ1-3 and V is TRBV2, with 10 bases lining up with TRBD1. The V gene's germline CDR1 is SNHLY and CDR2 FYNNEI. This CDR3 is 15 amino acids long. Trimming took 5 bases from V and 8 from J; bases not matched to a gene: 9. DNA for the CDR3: TGTGCCAGCAGTCCCCGGACAGGGGGAGGACACACCATATATTTT. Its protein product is CASSPRTGGGHTIYF.